This T cell receptor beta chain was found in a study of cytomegalovirus exposure and HLA in healthy donors. It was with 60 Vbeta and 13 Jbeta primers that the PCR ran. The method was immunoSEQ multiplex PCR; TCRdb's version includes in-frame clones alone and lacks a portion of them. Here the sample spans more than 95,000 clones, more than 65% being singletons. Study outcomes and limitations: Apparent HLA restriction characterized most CMV-associated TCR beta chains in a later analysis.

About this clone: The target antigen is unknown.

This CDR3 spans 14 amino acids. Germline CDR1 and CDR2: SGDLS and YYNGEE. The sequence was obtained from a man aged 18-30 years in good health and CMV-seronegative. V gene TRBV9 combines with J gene TRBJ2-5; 7 bases align to TRBD1. The DNA end is a closer match to TRBJ2-7, so the J assignment may be wrong. Sequenced sample: PBMCs. Here the CDR3 DNA reads TGTGCCAGCAGCGGACAGGGCAATACCTACGAGCAGTACTTC. This translates into CASSGQGNTYEQYF.